Ten or more counts support the clone carrying this T cell receptor beta chain. Antigen specificity is unknown. This sample is part of a study of molecular identifiers for immune sequencing clone quantification. Study summary: For replicates, RNA isolated from about 20,000 or 100,000 naive CD8 cells was divided into five portions, of which four were sequenced.

Study-level points and caveats: Clones above 20 RNA copies held over 97% of effector molecules, under 1% in naive cells. In cases of identical TCR molecules sharing a barcode, highly expanded clone sizes could be underestimated.

Library preparation followed earlier protocols using designated TCR primers. From the PCR reads, TCRdb called clonotypes with MiXCR, one entry per CDR3 protein. The profile covers approximately 680,000 distinct CDR3 sequences, with approximately 24% appearing a single time and about 0.84% taken by the ten largest. Sequencing used naive CD8+ T cells from blood, with Jurkat cell RNA spiked in. Subset defined: FACS-sorted CD8+CD4-CCR7+CD45RA+ naive T cells. The sequence came from a human donor in good health. Some libraries in this study had Jurkat cell RNA spiked in.

This CDR3 is CASSLGRGALFF. CDR3 DNA: TGTGCCAGCAGCTTGGGAAGGGGGGCACTGTTTTTT. The V gene is TRBV5-6, the J gene TRBJ1-4; TRBD1 is a possible D gene (6 bases). The V gene's germline CDR1 is SGHDT and CDR2 YYEEEE. This CDR3 contains 12 residues. Trimming left V 0 bases short and J 13 bases short, with 10 bases between.